The 27 T cell receptor beta chains below come from one sample, sequenced in a study of cytomegalovirus exposure and HLA in healthy donors. PCR employed 60 Vbeta and 13 Jbeta primers. Repertoires were generated with immunoSEQ multiplex PCR, while TCRdb's copy carries only in-frame clones and drops some. The sample includes roughly 150,000 clones, more than 60% of them seen just once. Source material: PBMCs. The receptors shown here come from a man aged 40-49 years in good health and CMV-seropositive.

In nucleotides, the CDR3 is TGCGCCAGCAGCCGGGAGGGGGGGTCTTCGGTAGCTTTCTTT. Amino acid sequence: CASSREGGSSVAFF. The V gene is TRBV5-1, the J gene TRBJ1-1, with a tentative D call TRBD1 (6 bases). The CDR3 has 14 residues. V was trimmed by 4 bases and J by 10 bases, leaving 20 bases between them. Germline V gene data show CDR1 as SGHRS and CDR2 as YFSETQ.

J is TRBJ2-7 and V is TRBV28, with D possibly being TRBD2 (6 bases). The V and J ends lost 3 bases and 1 base respectively, with 7 bases between them. This CDR3 has 13 residues. Per the germline V gene, CDR1 is MDHEN and CDR2 is SYDVKM. The CDR3 region is CASSLGLSYEQYF. In DNA, the CDR3 is TGTGCCAGCAGTTTGGGACTTTCCTACGAGCAGTACTTC.

The rearrangement joins TRBV29-1 to TRBJ2-3, with D tentatively TRBD2 (5 bases). Germline CDR1 reads SQVTM; CDR2 reads ANQGSEA. Trimming stripped 4 bases from V and 6 bases from J, with 11 bases between. The CDR3 has 12 amino acids. The CDR3 protein is CSVVRSADTQYF. The DNA for the CDR3 is TGCAGCGTTGTTCGTAGCGCGGATACGCAGTATTTT.

The chain joins TRBV6-1 to TRBJ2-7; 9 nucleotides agree with TRBD2. Per the germline V gene, CDR1 is MNHNS and CDR2 is SASEGT. With 8 bases clipped from V and 2 bases from J, the junction kept 7 bases outside the gene matches. The CDR3 has 14 residues. The CDR3 nucleotides read TGTGCCAGCGGTCGACTAGCGGCGACCTACGAGCAGTACTTC. Its protein product is CASGRLAATYEQYF.

This clone was picked up a small number of times. The chain carries TRBV4-3 and TRBJ1-1; 7 nucleotides agree with TRBD1. V trimming: 0 bases; J trimming: 3 bases; junction bases outside the gene matches: 4. This CDR3 is built from 15 residues. The germline V gene has CDR1 LGHNA and CDR2 YSLEER. This CDR3 is CASSQDPDRDTEAFF. In DNA form, the CDR3 reads TGCGCCAGCAGCCAAGATCCCGACAGGGACACTGAAGCTTTCTTT.

This clone was found a few times. This chain connects TRBV28 to TRBJ2-7; tentatively, D is TRBD2 (7 bases). The V gene's germline CDR1 is MDHEN and CDR2 SYDVKM. CDR3 size: 15 residues. Trimming stripped 4 bases from V and 7 bases from J, with 20 bases between. In nucleotides, the CDR3 is TGTGCCAGCAGTTCTACGGGGGGCGTCAGTCAGGAGCAGTACTTC. Translation: CASSSTGGVSQEQYF.

The chain has TRBV12-1 and TRBJ1-1; the D segment call TRBD1 is taken from the table without a DNA check. TRBV12-1 counts as a pseudogene. The CDR3 is 12 amino acids. CDR3 nucleotides: TGTGCCAGCAGCCAAAAGAACACTGAAGCTTTCTTT. Translation: CASSQKNTEAFF.

The rearrangement links TRBV19 to TRBJ1-4, with a tentative D call TRBD1 (5 bases). Trimming shortened V by 4 bases and J by 3 bases, and 12 bases separated the two germline ends. The V gene's germline CDR1 is LNHDA and CDR2 SQIVND (reference sequence). The CDR3 covers 15 residues. The CDR3, as DNA: TGTGCCAGTAGTAGCCAGGGTGGAGCTAATGAAAAACTGTTTTTT. Amino acid sequence: CASSSQGGANEKLFF.

Concerning this clone itself: Other DNA variants within this sample encode the same CDR3. The rearrangement joins TRBV9 to TRBJ2-5, with 7 bases matching TRBD2. Trimming at V came to 1 base and at J to 2 bases, leaving 2 bases not matched to a gene. CDR1 is SGDLS, CDR2 YYNGEE, per germline. The CDR3 length is 14 residues. CDR3 coding DNA: TGTGCCAGCAGCGTAACTAGCGCACAAGAGACCCAGTACTTC. It specifies CASSVTSAQETQYF.

This sequence joins TRBV5-1 and TRBJ2-1; no clear D. The germline CDR1 and CDR2 sequences are SGHRS and YFSETQ. V was pared by 3 bases and J by 3 bases, with 7 bases between. There are 13 residues in the CDR3. Here the CDR3 reads CASSSPLYNEQFF. As DNA, the CDR3 is TGCGCCAGCAGCTCTCCCCTCTACAATGAGCAGTTCTTC.

This clone was detected once. DNA of the CDR3: TGTGCCAGCAGCAAAAGGGGTAAGGGACAGGGAGAGAACAATCAGCCCCAGCATTTT. Residues: CASSKRGKGQGENNQPQHF. V gene TRBV21-1 combines with J gene TRBJ1-5; the table's D call TRBD1 went unverified against the DNA. TRBV21-1 is deemed a pseudogene. This CDR3 contains 19 residues.

This clone showed up just a few times. The rearrangement uses TRBV25-1 and TRBJ2-2; no definite D call. The CDR3 is 13 amino acids. V lost 3 bases and J 4 bases, leaving 6 bases between the germline ends. Looked up from germline, CDR1 is MGHDK and CDR2 is SYGVNS. CDR3 nucleotides: TGTGCCAGCAGTGAGTTACTCACCGGGGAGCTGTTTTTT. Its translation: CASSELLTGELFF. The full variable domain, rest sourced from reference TRBV25-1 and TRBJ2-2, is EADIYQTPRYLVIGTGKKITLECSQTMGHDKMYWYQQDPGMELHLIHYSYGVNSTEKGDLSSESTVSRIRTEHFPLTLESARPSHTSQYLCASSELLTGELFFGEGSRLTVL.

V usage is TRBV18 and J usage is TRBJ2-5; D might be TRBD1 (6 bases). The DNA matches TRBJ2-7 better at its end, which makes the J call doubtful. The CDR3 is 15 residues long. The germline CDR1 and CDR2 sequences are KGHSH and LQKENI. This chain's CDR3 is CASSPKGGSTYEQYF. DNA for the CDR3: TGTGCCAGCTCACCGAAAGGGGGAAGTACCTACGAGCAGTACTTC.

The CDR3 region is CASSHLTGGPYEQYF. In DNA, the CDR3 is TGCGCCAGCAGCCACTTGACAGGGGGACCCTACGAGCAGTACTTC. V and J are TRBV4-1 and TRBJ2-7; 9 bases align to TRBD1. J was trimmed by 2 bases and V by 3 bases; bases with no gene match: 5. The germline CDR1 and CDR2 sequences are MGHRA and YSYEKL. The length of the CDR3 is 15 residues.

The genes are TRBV7-7 and TRBJ2-4, with 9 bases that match TRBD1. CDR3 length equals 12 residues. CDR1 is SSHAT and CDR2 is FNYEAQ in the germline V gene (reference sequence). V lost 5 bases and J lost 10; bases outside the gene matches: 3. Here the CDR3 DNA reads TGTGCCAGCAGCCCCGACAGGGGGATTCAGTACTTC. This gives the protein CASSPDRGIQYF. Using reference TRBV7-7 and TRBJ2-4 for the parts outside the CDR3, the full variable domain is GAGVSQSPRYKVTKRGQDVTLRCDPISSHATLYWYQQALGQGPEFLTYFNYEAQPDKSGLPSDRFSAERPEGSISTLTIQRTEQRDSAMYRCASSPDRGIQYFGAGTRLSVL.

This clone was found a few times. This chain connects TRBV28 to TRBJ2-4; D might be TRBD1 (5 bases). CDR3 length: 14 residues. The germline CDR1 and CDR2 sequences are MDHEN and SYDVKM. Trimming removed 3 bases at V and 4 bases at J, with 10 bases between. The CDR3 loop reads CASSFFGQKNIQYF. CDR3 coding DNA: TGTGCCAGCAGTTTTTTCGGACAAAAAAACATTCAGTACTTC. Combining the CDR3 with reference TRBV28 and TRBJ2-4 gives the whole variable domain DVKVTQSSRYLVKRTGEKVFLECVQDMDHENMFWYRQDPGLGLRLIYFSYDVKMKEKGDIPEGYSVSREKKERFSLILESASTNQTSMYLCASSFFGQKNIQYFGAGTRLSVL.

The chain carries TRBV5-1 and TRBJ1-4, with unresolved D. Germline V gives CDR1 SGHRS, CDR2 YFSETQ. V dropped 0 bases and J dropped 2 bases, with 11 bases sitting between them. The CDR3 has 16 residues. CDR3 nucleotide sequence: TGCGCCAGCAGCTTGGGGGAGAGGGTTACTAATGAAAAACTGTTTTTT. Protein sequence: CASSLGERVTNEKLFF.

V usage is TRBV11-3 and J usage is TRBJ2-1; D is unclear. The CDR3 loop spans 12 amino acids. Trimming took 6 bases from V and 9 from J, leaving 12 bases between them. Germline lookup yields CDR1 SGHNT and CDR2 YENEEA. The DNA of the CDR3 is TGTGCCAGCAGTTCTAATAGTGGTGAGCAGTTCTTC. Its translation is CASSSNSGEQFF. Variable domain in full (rest from reference TRBV11-3 and TRBJ2-1): EAGVVQSPRYKIIEKKQPVAFWCNPISGHNTLYWYLQNLGQGPELLIRYENEEAVDDSQLPKDRFSAERLKGVDSTLKIQPAELGDSAVYLCASSSNSGEQFFGPGTRLTVL.

This clone has just one count. The rearrangement links TRBV7-9 to TRBJ2-5; TRBD1 might be the D (6 bases). CDR3 length: 13 amino acids. V gave up 5 bases and J gave up 5 bases, with 12 bases separating them. The germline V gene has CDR1 SEHNR and CDR2 FQNEAQ (reference sequence). The CDR3 protein is CASSPTGIETQYF. Here the CDR3 DNA reads TGTGCCAGCAGCCCCACAGGGATTGAGACCCAGTACTTC.

This chain uses TRBV2 with TRBJ2-4; TRBD1 agrees at 10 bases. V gave up 6 bases and J gave up 9 bases; unmatched junction bases: 5. The CDR3 length is 13 residues. Germline CDR1 SNHLY, CDR2 FYNNEI. CDR3 coding DNA: TGTGCCAGCAGGGGGGACAGGGGAGGCATTCAGTACTTC. Its translation is CASRGDRGGIQYF.

V gene TRBV6-9 combines with J gene TRBJ1-2, with TRBD1 matching 8 bases. CDR1 MNHGY and CDR2 SVAAGI come from the germline V gene. The junction had 5 bases not matched to a gene; V was cut back by 9 bases and J by 2 bases. This CDR3 has 13 amino acids. The CDR3 coding sequence is TGTGCCAGGCCGGACAGGGTAAACTATGGCTACACCTTC. Translating it yields CARPDRVNYGYTF.

The chain recombines TRBV6-1 with TRBJ1-5; 9 bases are a match to TRBD1. The CDR3 covers 13 residues. V dropped 6 bases and J dropped 5; count of bases not matched to a gene: 2. Germline-derived CDR1 and CDR2 are MNHNS and SASEGT. CDR3 sequence reads: CASRRTGDQPQHF. The CDR3, as DNA: TGTGCCAGCAGGAGGACAGGGGATCAGCCCCAGCATTTT.

The rearrangement uses TRBV13 and TRBJ2-7, with 10 bases aligning to TRBD1. V was clipped by 6 bases and J by 2 bases; unmatched bases: 10. Per the germline V gene, CDR1 is PRHDT and CDR2 is FYEKMQ (reference sequence). This CDR3 has 16 amino acids. The CDR3 is CASRRSGQGRTYEQYF. CDR3 DNA sequence: TGTGCCAGCAGGAGATCGGGACAGGGGCGTACCTACGAGCAGTACTTC.

This clone was picked up one time. The chain is built from TRBV10-3 and TRBJ1-2; possibly TRBD1 for D (6 bases). Germline V CDR1 and CDR2: ENHRY, SYGVKD. The CDR3 loop spans 13 amino acids. V was pared by 3 bases and J by 8 bases, with 13 bases between. CDR3 DNA: TGTGCCATCAGTGAAAGGACAGTGACGGGCTACACCTTC. It translates to CAISERTVTGYTF.

This clone was counted a few times. The rearrangement joins TRBV6-1 to TRBJ1-1, with TRBD1 matching over 9 bases. This CDR3 region has 15 residues. The J segment lost 0 bases and the V segment lost 5 bases, leaving 4 bases of the junction unmatched. The germline gives CDR1 MNHNS, CDR2 SASEGT. The CDR3 spells CASSSDRGVNTEAFF. CDR3 DNA sequence: TGTGCCAGCAGTAGTGACAGGGGGGTGAACACTGAAGCTTTCTTT.

The chain uses TRBV27 and TRBJ2-3, with D unresolved. Per the germline V gene, CDR1 is MNHEY and CDR2 is SMNVEV (reference sequence). V was shortened by 9 bases and J by 3 bases, with 4 bases between the two germline ends. The CDR3 contains 10 residues. CDR3 in DNA: TGTGCCAGGTCGACAGATACGCAGTATTTT. The encoded protein is CARSTDTQYF.

This rearrangement joins TRBV6-1 to TRBJ2-1, with 14 bases fitting TRBD2. The V gene's germline CDR1 is MNHNS and CDR2 SASEGT. After removal of 3 bases from V and 5 bases from J, the junction contained 0 bases not matched to a gene. This CDR3 contains 15 residues. CDR3 amino acids: CASSETSGRDNEQFF. The CDR3 DNA is TGTGCCAGCAGTGAGACTAGCGGGAGGGACAATGAGCAGTTCTTC.